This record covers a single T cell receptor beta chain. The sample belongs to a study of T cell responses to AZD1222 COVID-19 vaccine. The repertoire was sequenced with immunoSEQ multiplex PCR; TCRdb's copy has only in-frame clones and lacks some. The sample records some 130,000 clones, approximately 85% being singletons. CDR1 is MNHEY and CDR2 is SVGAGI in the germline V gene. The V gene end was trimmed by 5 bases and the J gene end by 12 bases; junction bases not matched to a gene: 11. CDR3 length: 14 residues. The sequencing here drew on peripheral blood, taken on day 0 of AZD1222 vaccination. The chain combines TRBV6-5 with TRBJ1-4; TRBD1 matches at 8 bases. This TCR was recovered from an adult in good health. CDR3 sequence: CASSMDRAPYQLFF. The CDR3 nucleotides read TGTGCCAGCAGTATGGACAGGGCGCCTTATCAACTGTTTTTT.